This T cell receptor beta chain is drawn from a study of Ad26.COV2.S vaccination and SARS-CoV-2 variants (dated by TCRdb to about 2021). Some background on the complete study: Donors in the vaccine arm were drawn from COV1001, a phase I-IIa trial of Ad26.COV2.S in healthy adults that was multicentre, randomized, double-blind and placebo-controlled. A total of around 32 samples were included in the TCR-sequenced set, comprising roughly 19 Ad26.COV2.S vaccine recipients, 5 placebo recipients and 8 SARS-CoV-2 convalescent individuals. TCRbeta repertoire sequencing served as the tool for gauging how specific and how broad the SARS-CoV-2-reactive T cell receptors were following Ad26.COV2.S vaccination. Blinding of investigators to trial group allocation was maintained during experiments and outcome assessment. Dosing of Ad26.COV2.S was intramuscular, at either 5x10^10 or 1x10^11 viral particles, delivered as one shot or as two shots spaced 56 days apart. Trial participants were randomized into five groups of five, in which low-dose or high-dose Ad26.COV2.S was given once or twice, or placebo was given on both occasions.

The immunoSEQ Assay was used to sequence TCRbeta CDR3 regions. After extraction, genomic DNA underwent amplification by bias-controlled multiplex PCR, followed by high-throughput sequencing. In the original analysis: Collapsing and filtering of sequences were performed to quantify the absolute abundance of each unique TCRbeta CDR3 region. T cell fraction was estimated by normalizing TCRbeta template counts to usable DNA, which was measured by amplifying reference genes present in all nucleated cells. Repertoire TCRs were annotated as SARS-CoV-2-specific by exact matching of V gene, CDR3 amino acid sequence and J gene to a known reactive TCR set. MIRA supplied the reference SARS-CoV-2 TCR set, which was filtered for enrichment in COVID-19-positive ImmuneCODE repertoires so that public or cross-reactive TCRs were removed. Based on the MIRA antigens, annotated TCRs were further analysed at the level of specific ORF or position within ORF. Depth was the summed frequency of annotated unique rearrangements, while breadth was defined as annotated unique rearrangements over total unique productive rearrangements. Two-sided Wilcoxon rank-sum tests were used to compare TCR breadth between groups. The table comes from immuneACCESS by way of TCRdb, which keeps in-frame sequences with V and J called. Part of the clones is missing from these tables; in studies checked, under half for an unresolved V gene and the rest for unknown reasons. V, J and clone size are those of that table, while D and trimming were read from the DNA. The sample yields over 400,000 clones; 89% were counted once. The top ten clones comprise 2.5% to 3% of the sample.

The treatment or condition label for this specimen denotes: roughly 19 received Ad26.COV2.S at low or high dose, single or two shots; 5 received placebo; per-sample allocation not given. Repertoires of vaccine and placebo recipients were sequenced from samples taken on day 63 after the first injection. Cohort 1b enrolled 20 to 30 adults aged 18-55 years at a single site in Boston, USA, between 29 July and 7 August 2020. Ad26.COV2.S was a replication-incompetent adenovirus type 26 vector expressing a prefusion-stabilized SARS-CoV-2 spike protein from the original Wuhan strain. Concerning this clone: What antigen it recognizes has not been identified. No qualities accompany the bases; no much larger clone lies one base away.

Beyond this particular receptor, the publication reports: Non-spike TCR breadth was comparable between vaccine and placebo recipients, consistent with the vaccine containing only spike. Ad26.COV2.S recipients had higher spike-specific TCR breadth than placebo recipients (P = 0.0014). The authors noted that total T cell responses may have been underestimated by the TCR breadth and depth analyses. After vaccination, substantial breadth of spike-specific CD8+ and CD4+ T cell responses was reported. Comparing responses between vaccine doses or regimens was not something the study was powered to do.

The germline V gene specifies SGHRS as CDR1 and YFSETQ as CDR2. Inclusive of the bounding cysteine and phenylalanine, the CDR3 is 19 residues long. Only CDR3 DNA remains: 57 bases, in frame from the first base. Unmatched junction bases come to 9, with V trimmed by 0 bases and J by 0 bases. The sequence is built from TRBV5-1 and TRBJ2-6; 7 bases in the junction line up with TRBD1. The starting material was peripheral blood, obtained in a trial of Ad26.COV2.S vaccine versus placebo. The receptor's source is a person between 18 and 65 years old who received the Ad26.COV2.S COVID-19 vaccine or a placebo. The CDR3 sequence is CASSLALGQASSGANVLTF. The nucleotides are TGCGCCAGCAGCTTGGCCCTTGGACAGGCCAGCTCTGGGGCCAACGTCCTGACTTTC.